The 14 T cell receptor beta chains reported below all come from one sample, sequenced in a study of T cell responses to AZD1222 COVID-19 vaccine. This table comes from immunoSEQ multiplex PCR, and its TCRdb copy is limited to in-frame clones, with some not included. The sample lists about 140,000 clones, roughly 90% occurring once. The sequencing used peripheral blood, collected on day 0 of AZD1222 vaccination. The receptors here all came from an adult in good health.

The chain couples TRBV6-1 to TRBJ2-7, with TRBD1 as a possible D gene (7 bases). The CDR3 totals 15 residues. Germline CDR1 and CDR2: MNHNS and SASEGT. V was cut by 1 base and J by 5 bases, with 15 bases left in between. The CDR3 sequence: CASSEGGRGDDEQYF. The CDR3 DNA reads TGTGCCAGCAGTGAAGGGGGCAGGGGGGACGACGAGCAGTACTTC.

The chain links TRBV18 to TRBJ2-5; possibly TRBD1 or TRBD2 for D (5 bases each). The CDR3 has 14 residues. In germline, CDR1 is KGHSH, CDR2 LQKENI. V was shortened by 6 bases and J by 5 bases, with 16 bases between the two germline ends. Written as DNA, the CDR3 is TGTGCCAGCTCCTCGACAGACCGGAGGGAGACCCAGTACTTC. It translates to CASSSTDRRETQYF.

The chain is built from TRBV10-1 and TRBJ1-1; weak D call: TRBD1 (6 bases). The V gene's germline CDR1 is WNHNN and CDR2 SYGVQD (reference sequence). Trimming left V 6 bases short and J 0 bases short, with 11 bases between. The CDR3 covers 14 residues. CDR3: CASRLGGMNTEAFF. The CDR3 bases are TGCGCCAGCAGACTTGGGGGCATGAACACTGAAGCTTTCTTT.

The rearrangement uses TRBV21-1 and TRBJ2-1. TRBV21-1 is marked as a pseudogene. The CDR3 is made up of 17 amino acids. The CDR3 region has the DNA TGTGCCAGCGTACCCGCGGGGACTTCCTCCAAGACAGGAGAGCAGTTCTTC. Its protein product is CASVPAGTSSKTGEQFF.

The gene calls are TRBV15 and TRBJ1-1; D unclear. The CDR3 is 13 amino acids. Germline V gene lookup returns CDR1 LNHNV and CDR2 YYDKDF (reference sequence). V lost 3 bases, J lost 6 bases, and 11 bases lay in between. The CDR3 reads CATSRIIFSEAFF. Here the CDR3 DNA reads TGTGCCACCAGCAGGATTATATTCTCTGAAGCTTTCTTT.

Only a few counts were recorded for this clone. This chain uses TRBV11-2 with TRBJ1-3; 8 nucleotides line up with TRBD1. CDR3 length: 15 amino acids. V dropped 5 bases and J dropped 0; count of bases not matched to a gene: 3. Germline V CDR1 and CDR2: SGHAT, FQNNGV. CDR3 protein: CASSAGQVSGNTIYF. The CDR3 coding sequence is TGTGCCAGCAGCGCGGGACAGGTCTCTGGAAACACCATATATTTT.

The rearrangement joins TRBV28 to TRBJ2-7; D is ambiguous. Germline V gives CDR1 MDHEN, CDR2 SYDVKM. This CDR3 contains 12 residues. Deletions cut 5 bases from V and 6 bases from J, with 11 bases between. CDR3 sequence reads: CASSLRMFEQYF. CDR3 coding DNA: TGTGCCAGCAGTCTCAGGATGTTCGAGCAGTACTTC. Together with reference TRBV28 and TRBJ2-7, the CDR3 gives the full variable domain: DVKVTQSSRYLVKRTGEKVFLECVQDMDHENMFWYRQDPGLGLRLIYFSYDVKMKEKGDIPEGYSVSREKKERFSLILESASTNQTSMYLCASSLRMFEQYFGPGTRLTVT.

The CDR3 coding sequence is TGTGCCAGCGGGACGACCTCTGGGGCCAACGTCCTGACTTTC. This encodes CASGTTSGANVLTF. The genes are TRBV28 and TRBJ2-6, with D perhaps matching TRBD1 or TRBD2 (5 bases each). Germline V gene data show CDR1 as MDHEN and CDR2 as SYDVKM. CDR3 size: 14 residues. V lost 8 bases and J 0 bases, leaving 8 bases between the germline ends.

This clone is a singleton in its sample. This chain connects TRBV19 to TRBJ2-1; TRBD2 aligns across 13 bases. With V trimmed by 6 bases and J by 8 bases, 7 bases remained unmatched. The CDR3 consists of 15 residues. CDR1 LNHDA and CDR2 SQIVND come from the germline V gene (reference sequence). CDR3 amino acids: CASRIGTSGMDEQFF. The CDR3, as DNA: TGTGCCAGTAGGATCGGGACTAGCGGGATGGATGAGCAGTTCTTC. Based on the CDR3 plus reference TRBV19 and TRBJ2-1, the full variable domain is DGGITQSPKYLFRKEGQNVTLSCEQNLNHDAMYWYRQDPGQGLRLIYYSQIVNDFQKGDIAEGYSVSREKKESFPLTVTSAQKNPTAFYLCASRIGTSGMDEQFFGPGTRLTVL.

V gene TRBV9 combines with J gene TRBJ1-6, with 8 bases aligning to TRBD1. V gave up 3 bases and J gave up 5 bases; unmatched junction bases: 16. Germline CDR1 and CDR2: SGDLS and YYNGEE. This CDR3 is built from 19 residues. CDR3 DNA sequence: TGTGCCAGCAGCGGAAAGACAGGGGAAGGACGCAAGCATAATTCACCCCTCCACTTT. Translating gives CASSGKTGEGRKHNSPLHF.

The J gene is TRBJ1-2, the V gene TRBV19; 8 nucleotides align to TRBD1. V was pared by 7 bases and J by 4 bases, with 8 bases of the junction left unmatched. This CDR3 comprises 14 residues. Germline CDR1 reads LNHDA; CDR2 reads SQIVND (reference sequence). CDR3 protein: CASTSGTGAYGYTF. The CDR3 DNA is TGTGCCAGTACTTCCGGGACAGGCGCCTATGGCTACACCTTC. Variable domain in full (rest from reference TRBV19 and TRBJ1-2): DGGITQSPKYLFRKEGQNVTLSCEQNLNHDAMYWYRQDPGQGLRLIYYSQIVNDFQKGDIAEGYSVSREKKESFPLTVTSAQKNPTAFYLCASTSGTGAYGYTFGSGTRLTVV.

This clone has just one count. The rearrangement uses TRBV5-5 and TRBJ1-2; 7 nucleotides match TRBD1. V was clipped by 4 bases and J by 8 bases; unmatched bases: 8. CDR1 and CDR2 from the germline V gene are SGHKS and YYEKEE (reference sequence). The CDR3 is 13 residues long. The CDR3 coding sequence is TGTGCCAGCAGCGGGCGGACAGGCGGGGGCTACACCTTC. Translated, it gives CASSGRTGGGYTF. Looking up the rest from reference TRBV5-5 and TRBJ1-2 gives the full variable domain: DAGVTQSPTHLIKTRGQQVTLRCSPISGHKSVSWYQQVLGQGPQFIFQYYEKEERGRGNFPDRFSARQFPNYSSELNVNALLLGDSALYLCASSGRTGGGYTFGSGTRLTVV.

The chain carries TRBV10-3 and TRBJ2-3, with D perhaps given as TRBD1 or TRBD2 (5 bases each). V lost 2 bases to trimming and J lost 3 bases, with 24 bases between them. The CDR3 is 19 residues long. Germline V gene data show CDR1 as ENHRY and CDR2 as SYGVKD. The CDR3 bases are TGTGCCATCAGTGAGCCCGGCCAACCTGGGGCAGGGACGACAGATACGCAGTATTTT. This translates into CAISEPGQPGAGTTDTQYF.

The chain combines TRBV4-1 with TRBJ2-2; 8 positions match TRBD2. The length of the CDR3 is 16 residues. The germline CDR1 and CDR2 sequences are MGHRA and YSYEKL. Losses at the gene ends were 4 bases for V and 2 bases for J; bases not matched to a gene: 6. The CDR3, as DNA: TGCGCCAGCAGCCTTGAGGCGGGAGGTAACACCGGGGAGCTGTTTTTT. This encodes CASSLEAGGNTGELFF.